This is a list of T cell receptor beta chains from one sample in a study of vaccination effects on CD4 cells after COVID-19. These receptors have no identified antigens. Some clones are missing from TCRdb's copy, which holds only in-frame ones; the method was immunoSEQ multiplex PCR. The table has about 45,000 clones, approximately 77% seen once. The sample was CD4+ T cells from PBMCs cultured with a peptide pool, taken before COVID-19 vaccination. All receptors derive from a human donor who had a prior SARS-CoV-2 infection. Each CDR3 is given with its conserved first and last residue. The order of the fields is V gene, D gene, J gene, clone size, CDR3 length, CDR3 DNA, CDR3 protein. A D gene is named only where the DNA matches it firmly. The size of a clone is reported for some rows only, either as once, few or many, or as a class for expanded clones.

TRBV6-6,-,TRBJ2-5,-,12,TGTGCCAGCTGGGGGAGGGGGGAGACCCAGTACTTC,CASWGRGETQYF
TRBV3-1/TRBV3-2,TRBD2,TRBJ2-7,-,16,TGTGCCACAACCCCCGAGCCTATAGCGGGAGAATACGAGCAGTACTTC,CATTPEPIAGEYEQYF
TRBV9,-,TRBJ2-7,-,14,TGTGCCAGCAGCCCCCAAGGGTTCTCCTACGAGCAGTACTTC,CASSPQGFSYEQYF
TRBV11-2,-,TRBJ2-1,-,14,TGTGCCAGCAGCGCCTTGGGGGTCTACAATGAGCAGTTCTTC,CASSALGVYNEQFF
TRBV19,TRBD1,TRBJ2-7,-,15,TGTGCCAGTAGTATCAGCAGGGGGCTAGCCTACGAGCAGTACTTC,CASSISRGLAYEQYF
TRBV4-2,-,TRBJ2-1,-,13,TGTGCCAGCAGCCTGGATAAGCTGCACGAGCAGTTCTTC,CASSLDKLHEQFF
TRBV2,-,TRBJ2-1,-,14,TGTGCCAGCAGTGGAGATCTCTTCAGCGATGAGCAGTTCTTC,CASSGDLFSDEQFF
TRBV12-5,-,TRBJ2-1,-,13,TGTGCTAGTGGTTTAGTCTCTACAAATGAGCAGTTCTTC,CASGLVSTNEQFF
TRBV7-6,-,TRBJ2-7,-,15,TGTGCCAGCAGCTTAGATAGCTGGGGTTCCTACGAGCAGTACTTC,CASSLDSWGSYEQYF
TRBV7-3,-,TRBJ2-5,few,13,TGTGCCAGCAGCTTAAGTCAGCAAGAGACCCAGTACTTC,CASSLSQQETQYF
TRBV15,-,TRBJ2-3,once,13,TGTGCCACCAGCGGTAGCATAACAGATACGCAGTATTTT,CATSGSITDTQYF
TRBV18,-,TRBJ2-1,-,13,TGTGCCAGCTCACCACCGGATGGGGGTGAGCAGTTCTTC,CASSPPDGGEQFF
TRBV7-2,TRBD2,TRBJ2-1,-,16,TGTGCCAGCAGCTTGACTAGCGGGAGAATTGCAAAGGAGCAGTTCTTC,CASSLTSGRIAKEQFF
TRBV7-6,TRBD2,TRBJ2-1,-,17,TGTGCCAGCGGGGGATCCGGGGGGAGGGCCACGGGGAATGAGCAGTTCTTC,CASGGSGGRATGNEQFF
TRBV25-1,-,TRBJ1-2,-,15,TGTGCCAGCAGTGAATTTGGAGGGGCAGGAGAAGGCTACACCTTC,CASSEFGGAGEGYTF
TRBV2,TRBD1,TRBJ1-5,few,15,TGTGCCAGCACCCGGGAGGGGGCTGGCAATCAGCCCCAGCATTTT,CASTREGAGNQPQHF
TRBV18,-,TRBJ1-1,-,12,TGTGCCAGCTCACCACCCACAGGGAAAGCTTTCTTT,CASSPPTGKAFF
TRBV2,-,TRBJ1-4,once,14,TGTGCCAGCAGCCGATGGGGGGAAACGGAAAAACTGTTTTTT,CASSRWGETEKLFF
TRBV18,-,TRBJ2-3,once,15,TGTGCCAGCTCACCATTACCGAGCTCCACAGATACGCAGTATTTT,CASSPLPSSTDTQYF
TRBV2,TRBD1,TRBJ1-4,-,13,TGTGCCAGCAGGGGAAACAGGGGTGAAAAACTGTTTTTT,CASRGNRGEKLFF
TRBV5-4,-,TRBJ2-2,-,14,TGTGCCAGCAGCCCTTCAGGGACTACCGGGGAGCTGTTTTTT,CASSPSGTTGELFF
TRBV7-2,TRBD2,TRBJ2-1,-,14,TGTGCCAGCAGGGAGCGTAGCGGGAGGGGTGAGCAGTTCTTC,CASRERSGRGEQFF
TRBV6-6,-,TRBJ2-2,-,15,TGTGCCAGCAGCCCCGGGAACGCGAACACCGGGGAGCTGTTTTTT,CASSPGNANTGELFF
TRBV5-1,TRBD2,TRBJ2-1,few,18,TGCGCCAGCAGCTTTAAAAGACTAGCGGGAGGGGATATTAATGAGCAGTTCTTC,CASSFKRLAGGDINEQFF
TRBV4-1,-,TRBJ1-1,-,15,TGCGCCAGCAGCCAAGTTTCGGTCGGCTACACTGAAGCTTTCTTT,CASSQVSVGYTEAFF
TRBV5-1,TRBD2,TRBJ2-7,-,14,TGCGCCAGCAGCCTAGCGGGGGGGAGCTACGAGCAGTACTTC,CASSLAGGSYEQYF
TRBV2,-,TRBJ1-4,-,14,TGTGCCAGCAGTGAGGGACGGGTGGGGGAAAAACTGTTTTTT,CASSEGRVGEKLFF
TRBV15,-,TRBJ2-7,-,15,TGTGCCACCAGCAGAGATAAAAAAGGGGGCTACGAGCAGTACTTC,CATSRDKKGGYEQYF
TRBV11-3,-,TRBJ2-7,-,12,TGTGCCAGCAGCTCCAGCCCCAACGAGCAGTACTTC,CASSSSPNEQYF
TRBV19,TRBD1,TRBJ2-7,-,13,TGTGCCAGCCGACAGGGGGAAGCCTACGAGCAGTACTTC,CASRQGEAYEQYF
TRBV3-1/TRBV3-2,TRBD2,TRBJ2-5,-,21,TGTGCCAGCAGCCAACGACCTCCCGGGACTAGCGGAGGGGCCCTTAAAGAGACCCAGTACTTC,CASSQRPPGTSGGALKETQYF
TRBV4-3,TRBD1,TRBJ2-5,-,16,TGCGCCAGCAGCCAAGACCTAAGGGACAGGGTAGAGACCCAGTACTTC,CASSQDLRDRVETQYF
TRBV6-5,-,TRBJ2-7,-,15,TGTGCCAGCAGTTACAACCGGGCCCAGGAGGGCGAGCAGTACTTC,CASSYNRAQEGEQYF
TRBV6-6,-,TRBJ2-7,-,16,TGTGCCAGCAGTTACACCAGTCGGCAGAGAACCTACGAGCAGTACTTC,CASSYTSRQRTYEQYF
TRBV7-9,TRBD1,TRBJ2-7,-,12,TGTGCCAGCAGCCGACAGGGCTACGAGCAGTACTTC,CASSRQGYEQYF
TRBV20-1,-,TRBJ1-5,-,13,TGCAGTGCTAGTCTGGCGCCCGATCAGCCCCAGCATTTT,CSASLAPDQPQHF
TRBV10-3,-,TRBJ1-2,-,14,TGTGCCATCAGTGAGTCGGACACACCCGTAGGCTACACCTTC,CAISESDTPVGYTF
TRBV6-1,-,TRBJ1-5,few,14,TGTGCCAGCAGTGAAAACTGGGTAGGTCAGCCCCAGCATTTT,CASSENWVGQPQHF
TRBV9,TRBD2,TRBJ2-2,-,16,TGTGCCAGCAGCGCCAAACCACGGGGGGACGCCGGGGAGCTGTTTTTT,CASSAKPRGDAGELFF
TRBV9,-,TRBJ2-7,-,14,TGTGCCAGCAGCGTAGACCTAGCAGGCTACGAGCAGTACTTC,CASSVDLAGYEQYF
TRBV12-2,-,TRBJ1-5,-,17,TGTGCAAGTCGCTTGGAGAGAAGACAGGGCCCCGCTCAGCCCCAGCATTTT,CASRLERRQGPAQPQHF
TRBV7-2,TRBD1,TRBJ2-1,-,16,TGTGCCAGCAGAAATAGGAGGACAGGGGGTTACAATGAGCAGTTCTTC,CASRNRRTGGYNEQFF
TRBV21-1,-,TRBJ2-7,-,14,TGTGCCAGCACTAAAGAGGAGACACACTACGAGCAGTACTTC,CASTKEETHYEQYF
TRBV7-2,-,TRBJ1-5,once,12,TGTGCCAGCAGCTTAGATTACCAGCCCCAGCATTTT,CASSLDYQPQHF
TRBV7-9,TRBD2,TRBJ2-2,-,15,TGTGCCAGCAGATCCCGACTAGCGGGAGGCGGGGAGCTGTTTTTT,CASRSRLAGGGELFF
TRBV6-1,-,TRBJ2-6,-,18,TGTGCCAGCAGTGAGGTCCTTTTATCAGGGTCTGGGGCCAACGTCCTGACTTTC,CASSEVLLSGSGANVLTF
TRBV7-9,TRBD2,TRBJ2-4,once,15,TGTGCCAGCAGCGGCGGGACTAGCGGGAGGAACATTCAGTACTTC,CASSGGTSGRNIQYF
TRBV29-1,-,TRBJ1-2,-,15,TGCAGCGTTGGTACAGGTCCAAGAAGAGGATATGGCTACACCTTC,CSVGTGPRRGYGYTF
TRBV5-1,-,TRBJ1-6,once,16,TGCGCCAGCAGCTTGATGGTATATTCGCGGGATTCACCCCTCCACTTT,CASSLMVYSRDSPLHF
TRBV27,TRBD1,TRBJ1-5,-,15,TGTGCCAGCAGGGACAGGGGCCTTAGCAATCAGCCCCAGCATTTT,CASRDRGLSNQPQHF
TRBV7-9,-,TRBJ2-1,-,12,TGTGCCAGCAGCCTCGGCATCAATGAGCAGTTCTTC,CASSLGINEQFF
TRBV7-9,-,TRBJ2-7,-,12,TGTGCCAGCAGCCAGGGAGAAGGGGTGCAGTACTTC,CASSQGEGVQYF
TRBV7-9,TRBD1,TRBJ2-7,-,16,TGTGCCAGCAACCCTCTTCAACGGACAGGGGAGCACGAGCAGTACTTC,CASNPLQRTGEHEQYF
TRBV3-1/TRBV3-2,TRBD1,TRBJ1-2,-,13,TGTGCCAGCAGTCAACAGGGGACCTATGGCTACACCTTC,CASSQQGTYGYTF
TRBV5-4,-,TRBJ2-1,few,15,TGTGCCAGCAGCGCGGGACAGCTCTCCTACAATGAGCAGTTCTTC,CASSAGQLSYNEQFF
TRBV3-1/TRBV3-2,TRBD1,TRBJ1-1,-,16,TGTGCCAGCAGCCAGTGGACAGGTGATATGAACACTGAAGCTTTCTTT,CASSQWTGDMNTEAFF
TRBV6-6,-,TRBJ1-2,-,14,TGTGCCAGCAGTTACTCGGACCCCCCCCCAGGCTACACCTTC,CASSYSDPPPGYTF